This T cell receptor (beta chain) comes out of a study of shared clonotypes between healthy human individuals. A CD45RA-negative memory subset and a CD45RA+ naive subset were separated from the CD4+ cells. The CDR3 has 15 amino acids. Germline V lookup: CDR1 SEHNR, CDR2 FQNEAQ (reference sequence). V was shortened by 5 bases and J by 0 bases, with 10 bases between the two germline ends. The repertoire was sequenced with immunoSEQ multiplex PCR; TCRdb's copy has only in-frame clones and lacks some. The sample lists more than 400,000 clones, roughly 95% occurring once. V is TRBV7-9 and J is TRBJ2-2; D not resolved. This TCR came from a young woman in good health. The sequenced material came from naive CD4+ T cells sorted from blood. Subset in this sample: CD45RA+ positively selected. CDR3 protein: CASSNDFANTGELFF. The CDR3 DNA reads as TGTGCCAGCAGCAATGACTTCGCGAACACCGGGGAGCTGTTTTTT. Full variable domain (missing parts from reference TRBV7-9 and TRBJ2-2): DTGVSQNPRHKITKRGQNVTFRCDPISEHNRLYWYRQTLGQGPEFLTYFQNEAQLEKSRLLSDRFSAERPKGSFSTLEIQRTEQGDSAMYLCASSNDFANTGELFFGEGSRLTVL.